The source of this T cell receptor beta chain is a study of OX40 agonist ivuxolimab in advanced cancers. The wider study: Patients with hepatocellular carcinoma, melanoma, renal cell or head and neck cancer made up the dose-escalation patients. Under the entry rules, prior anti-PD-1, anti-PD-L1 or anti-CTLA-4 therapy was allowed, and approximately 40% had some. Study-level findings and limits: Patients who responded partially at 0.1-3.0 mg/kg showed clonal expansion ranking among the lowest. With doses of 0.1 to 3.0 mg/kg, CD4+ and CD8+ blood T cells had undergone clonal expansion by week 6.

Sequencing used immunoSEQ multiplex PCR; TCRdb keeps in-frame clones, though not all of them. The repertoire holds approximately 74,000 clones, with 85% as singletons. Germline assignment: CDR1 LNHDA and CDR2 SQIVND (reference sequence). V lost 5 bases and J lost 0, with 4 bases in between. This CDR3 is built from 12 residues. In the case of this clone: Its antigen is undetermined.

The receptor was isolated from an adult with an advanced solid tumor such as melanoma, head and neck, liver or kidney cancer. The chain recombines TRBV19 with TRBJ1-1; D is ambiguous. Sequenced here: CD4+ or CD8+ T cells sorted from blood, sampled in a trial of the OX40 agonist ivuxolimab. CDR3 coding DNA: TGTGCCAGTAGTTATCTGAACACTGAAGCTTTCTTT. Translating it yields CASSYLNTEAFF.